A single sample gave rise to the 4 T cell receptor beta chains below, sequenced in a study of blood T cells in healthy people across ages. A sample-barcoded 5' primer and a J-beta primer mix were used in a second PCR of roughly 7 to 11 cycles. TCRdb recomputed calls from the 5' RACE reads with MiXCR, one row per CDR3 protein. The sample holds over 1,500,000 distinct CDR3 sequences, roughly 52% seen once. The sample consisted of blood. The receptors stem from a woman aged 40 to 50 in good health.

This clonotype was observed a handful of times. This chain links TRBV4-3 with TRBJ2-1; D is possibly TRBD2 (6 bases). This CDR3 is 16 amino acids long. Germline assignment: CDR1 LGHNA and CDR2 YSLEER. Trimming took 0 bases from V and 8 from J, leaving 17 bases between them. CDR3 sequence reads: CASSQELAGPGDEQFF. CDR3 nucleotides: TGCGCCAGCAGCCAAGAACTAGCCGGACCCGGCGATGAGCAGTTCTTC.

This clonotype has only one observation. The chain joins TRBV5-1 to TRBJ1-2; the D is unclear. Germline values: CDR1 SGHRS, CDR2 YFSETQ. V lost 0 bases and J 8 bases, leaving 14 bases between the germline ends. CDR3 length: 14 residues. The CDR3 loop reads CASSLVAGAPGYTF. As DNA, the CDR3 is TGCGCCAGCAGCTTGGTGGCGGGCGCCCCGGGCTACACCTTC.

This clonotype was seen a handful of times. This chain uses TRBV20-1 with TRBJ2-5; 8 bases match TRBD1. Germline V gene lookup returns CDR1 DFQATT and CDR2 SNEGSKA (reference sequence). Trimming removed 6 bases from V and 6 bases from J; junction bases left unmatched: 9. This CDR3 comprises 13 residues. For the CDR3, the DNA is TGCAGTGCCAGGACAGGGAGTGGGAAGACCCAGTACTTC. As protein: CSARTGSGKTQYF.

This chain connects TRBV20-1 to TRBJ2-7; D is undetermined. CDR1 is DFQATT, CDR2 SNEGSKA, per germline (reference sequence). Trimming cost V 5 bases and J 0 bases, with 14 bases left between them. The CDR3 has 14 amino acids. The CDR3 region is CSAYYRLASYEQYF. DNA for the CDR3: TGCAGTGCTTACTACAGATTAGCCTCCTACGAGCAGTACTTC.